These 14 T cell receptor beta chains were sequenced from one sample in a study of shared clonotypes between healthy human individuals. Repertoires were generated with immunoSEQ multiplex PCR, while TCRdb's copy carries only in-frame clones and drops some. Of 2 million to 2.5 million clones in the sample, 90% to 96% were seen once. Material for sequencing was naive CD4+ T cells sorted from blood. The subset was: CD45RA+ positively selected. The receptors originated from a man between 18 and 29 years old in good health.

V and J are TRBV2 and TRBJ1-3, with D possibly being TRBD1 (5 bases). The ends were cut back, 4 bases at V and 4 bases at J, with 11 bases in the middle. The length of the CDR3 is 14 residues. The germline V gene encodes CDR1 SNHLY and CDR2 FYNNEI. This chain's CDR3 is CASSVSGRGNTIYF. DNA of the CDR3: TGTGCCAGCAGTGTATCAGGGAGGGGAAACACCATATATTTT.

This clone is a singleton in its sample. The sample has other DNA sequences that encode this CDR3 too. The chain combines TRBV9 with TRBJ2-7, with D hard to call. Trimming took off 0 bases at V and 1 base at J, with 11 bases between the two ends. This CDR3 has 15 amino acids. Germline CDR1 SGDLS, CDR2 YYNGEE. CDR3 loop: CASSVGAGGSYEQYF. CDR3 bases: TGTGCCAGCAGCGTAGGGGCAGGCGGATCCTACGAGCAGTACTTC.

The CDR3 protein is CASSDPGENEKLFF. The CDR3 nucleotides are TGTGCCAGCAGTGATCCTGGGGAAAATGAAAAACTGTTTTTT. The chain joins TRBV6-1 to TRBJ1-4; D remains ambiguous. This CDR3 region has 14 residues. CDR1 and CDR2 (germline): MNHNS, SASEGT. V was trimmed by 3 bases and J by 5 bases, leaving 10 bases between them.

This CDR3 is CASSLAGRVRGYTF. CDR3 sequence (DNA): TGCGCCAGCAGCTTGGCGGGCAGGGTACGAGGCTACACCTTC. The chain links TRBV5-1 to TRBJ1-2; TRBD1 might be the D (5 bases). Looked up from germline, CDR1 is SGHRS and CDR2 is YFSETQ. V was trimmed by 0 bases and J by 8 bases, leaving 14 bases between them. This CDR3 region has 14 residues.

J is TRBJ2-5 and V is TRBV6-5, with 8 bases identical to TRBD1. Looked up from germline, CDR1 is MNHEY and CDR2 is SVGAGI. V shed 4 bases, J shed 4 bases, and the junction held 11 bases outside the gene matches. The CDR3 covers 16 residues. The CDR3 spells CASSSIPGQGRETQYF. CDR3 nucleotide sequence: TGTGCCAGCAGTTCGATCCCTGGACAGGGCCGAGAGACCCAGTACTTC.

CDR3 DNA: TGTGCCAGCAGAGAGACGAAAAACACTGAAGCTTTCTTT. It encodes CASRETKNTEAFF. V is TRBV6-1 and J is TRBJ1-1; unclear D gene. The germline gives CDR1 MNHNS, CDR2 SASEGT. V was cut by 6 bases and J by 2 bases, with 10 bases left in between. This CDR3 has 13 amino acids.

Comment on this clone: The identical CDR3 is also encoded by other nucleotide sequences in the sample. As DNA, the CDR3 is TGTGCCAGCAGCTTAGAAGGGGGGACTGGAAACACCATATATTTT. Translating it yields CASSLEGGTGNTIYF. The gene calls are TRBV11-2 and TRBJ1-3, with a possible D match to TRBD1 (6 bases). Trimming removed 0 bases at V and 2 bases at J, with 8 bases between. The CDR3 contains 15 residues. The germline V gene has CDR1 SGHAT and CDR2 FQNNGV.

The rearrangement joins TRBV5-1 to TRBJ1-1; the D is unclear. Deletions cut 3 bases from V and 1 base from J, with 13 bases between. This CDR3 has 15 amino acids. The germline V gene encodes CDR1 SGHRS and CDR2 YFSETQ. The CDR3 loop is CASSWAASGNTEAFF. CDR3 DNA sequence: TGCGCCAGCAGCTGGGCGGCATCAGGGAACACTGAAGCTTTCTTT.

This clone was counted a few times. The genes are TRBV2 and TRBJ2-3, with D maybe TRBD2 (5 bases). The germline V gene has CDR1 SNHLY and CDR2 FYNNEI. V was shortened by 8 bases and J by 4 bases, with 19 bases between the two germline ends. CDR3 length: 15 amino acids. The CDR3 DNA reads TGTGCCAGCCCCCCGAGGGTATTAGAACCAGATACGCAGTATTTT. Residues: CASPPRVLEPDTQYF.

This clone showed up just a few times. The chain joins TRBV6-5 to TRBJ2-2, with D possibly TRBD1 on 6 matching bases. In germline, CDR1 is MNHEY, CDR2 SVGAGI. This CDR3 comprises 15 residues. V dropped 2 bases and J dropped 6 bases, with 13 bases sitting between them. The DNA for the CDR3 is TGTGCCAGCAGTTACGAAACAGGGACGGCCGGGGAGCTGTTTTTT. Its protein is CASSYETGTAGELFF.

This chain uses TRBV25-1 with TRBJ2-7, with D maybe TRBD1 (5 bases). CDR1 is MGHDK and CDR2 is SYGVNS in the germline V gene. The CDR3 extends over 15 amino acids. V was clipped by 1 base and J by 2 bases, with 12 bases between them. The CDR3 region is CASSEFERGTYEQYF. The CDR3 region has the DNA TGTGCCAGCAGTGAATTCGAAAGGGGTACCTACGAGCAGTACTTC.

This clone was detected only once. The gene calls are TRBV10-3 and TRBJ1-3; weak D call: TRBD1 (5 bases). Between the trimmed V and J ends, which lost 4 bases and 2 bases, there was a span of 9 bases. This CDR3 is built from 14 residues. The germline gives CDR1 ENHRY, CDR2 SYGVKD. In DNA, the CDR3 is TGTGCCATCAGTGTGGGGGTCGCTGGAAACACCATATATTTT. Its translation is CAISVGVAGNTIYF.

This sequence joins TRBV15 and TRBJ2-7, with TRBD2 as a possible D gene (6 bases). CDR1 and CDR2 (germline): LNHNV, YYDKDF (reference sequence). Trimming removed 9 bases from V and 2 bases from J, with 17 bases in between. The length of the CDR3 is 14 residues. CDR3 bases: TGTGCCACAAGGCCGGGACTGAGCCCCTACGAGCAGTACTTC. Protein sequence: CATRPGLSPYEQYF.

The DNA of the CDR3 is TGTGCCTGGAGCCCGGGACTAGCGGGGCTATCAGATACGCAGTATTTT. Amino acids: CAWSPGLAGLSDTQYF. This chain connects TRBV30 to TRBJ2-3; TRBD2 matches at 13 bases. The V and J ends lost 3 bases and 4 bases, in that order; junction bases with no gene match: 7. From germline, CDR1 is GTSNPN and CDR2 SVGIG (reference sequence). CDR3 length equals 16 residues. Full variable domain (rest looked up from reference TRBV30 and TRBJ2-3): SQTIHQWPATLVQPVGSPLSLECTVEGTSNPNLYWYRQAAGRGLQLLFYSVGIGQISSEVPQNLSASRPQDRQFILSSKKLLLSDSGFYLCAWSPGLAGLSDTQYFGPGTRLTVL.